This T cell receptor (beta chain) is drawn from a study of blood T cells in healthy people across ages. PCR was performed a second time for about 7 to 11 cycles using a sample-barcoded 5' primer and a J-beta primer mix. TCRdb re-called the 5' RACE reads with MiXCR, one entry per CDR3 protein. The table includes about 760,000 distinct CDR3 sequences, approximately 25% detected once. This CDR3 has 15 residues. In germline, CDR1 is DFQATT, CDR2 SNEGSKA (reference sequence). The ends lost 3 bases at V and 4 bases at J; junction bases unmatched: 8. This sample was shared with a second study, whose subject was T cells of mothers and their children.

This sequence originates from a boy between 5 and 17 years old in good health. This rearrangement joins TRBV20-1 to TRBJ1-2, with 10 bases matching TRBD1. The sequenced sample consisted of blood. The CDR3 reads CSASKRQGAGYGYTF. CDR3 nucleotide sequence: TGCAGTGCTAGTAAGAGACAGGGGGCCGGCTATGGCTACACCTTC.